A selection of T cell receptor beta chains follows, all from one sample in a study of T cell repertoires in cytomegalovirus infection. TCRdb re-derived calls from the reads in MiXCR, one entry per CDR3 protein. The table lists nearly 650,000 distinct CDR3 sequences, less than 25% of them singletons, with roughly 8% in the top ten. Sequencing input: CD8+ T cells from PBMCs. These receptors originate from a human donor in good health (CMV status not recorded). Some clones in this sample may be carry-over from other donors' samples. Each CDR3 is given with its conserved first and last residue. Each record gives: J gene, CDR3 length, V gene, clone size, CDR3 protein. Some rows mark clone size as missing; the rest say once, few, many or name a class of expanded clone.

TRBJ1-1,13,TRBV2,-,CASSGRPQAEAFF
TRBJ2-2,12,TRBV7-9,many,CASSRGSGELFF
TRBJ2-1,15,TRBV7-2,many,CASSLETSGGWEQFF
TRBJ1-1,15,TRBV14,-,CASSQGYGATTEAFF
TRBJ2-2,17,TRBV7-9,few,CASSLARQGSHTGELFF
TRBJ2-7,14,TRBV27,-,CASSKISGYDEQYF
TRBJ2-1,15,TRBV24-1,-,CATSDAGGSYNEQFF
TRBJ2-3,15,TRBV7-9,many,CASSLGHGSTDTQYF
TRBJ1-1,12,TRBV5-1,few,CASSLDGKEAFF
TRBJ2-7,13,TRBV10-3,-,CAISVGTNDEQYF
TRBJ2-3,15,TRBV7-2,many,CASRGTPPFTDTQYF
TRBJ2-4,15,TRBV7-9,few,CASSLDGGGKNIQYF
TRBJ2-7,14,TRBV12-3/TRBV12-4,few,CASSLQGLTYEQYF
TRBJ1-1,17,TRBV15,few,CATSRDGEAHLATEAFF
TRBJ1-2,14,TRBV7-8,many,CASSPGLLYFGYTF
TRBJ2-1,13,TRBV6-6,-,CASSWGQGREQFF
TRBJ2-2,15,TRBV10-3,few,CAISDGSGPTGELFF
TRBJ2-1,14,TRBV9,-,CASSPPGTRNEQFF
TRBJ2-2,17,TRBV20-1,-,CSASGRGGAPYTGELFF
TRBJ2-7,12,TRBV7-9,many,CASSLAGKEQYF